The clone carrying this T cell receptor beta chain was seen only a few times. The antigen remains undetermined. This sample is part of a study of T cell repertoires in cytomegalovirus infection. Study context: CMV epitopes, recently identified HLA-C-restricted and well-studied HLA-B-restricted, were used.

Overall study findings and caveats: The ex vivo response showed dominance by HLA-C-restricted CMV-specific TCR beta clonotypes.

TCRdb re-called the reads with MiXCR, one entry per CDR3 protein. The sample includes under 300,000 distinct CDR3 sequences, around 20% of them seen just once. Material: cultured PBMCs, obtained from culture after CMV antigen stimulation. This sequence originates from a human donor in good health (CMV status not recorded). Some clones in this sample may be carry-over from other donors' samples.

CDR3 in amino acids: CASSLSRGTEAFF. CDR3 nucleotide sequence: TGTGCCAGCAGCTTATCCCGCGGGACTGAAGCTTTCTTT. The V and J genes are TRBV7-8 and TRBJ1-1; D ambiguous. CDR1 is SGHVS and CDR2 is FQNEAQ in the germline V gene. CDR3 length: 13 residues. V lost 2 bases and J 5 bases, leaving 9 bases between the germline ends.